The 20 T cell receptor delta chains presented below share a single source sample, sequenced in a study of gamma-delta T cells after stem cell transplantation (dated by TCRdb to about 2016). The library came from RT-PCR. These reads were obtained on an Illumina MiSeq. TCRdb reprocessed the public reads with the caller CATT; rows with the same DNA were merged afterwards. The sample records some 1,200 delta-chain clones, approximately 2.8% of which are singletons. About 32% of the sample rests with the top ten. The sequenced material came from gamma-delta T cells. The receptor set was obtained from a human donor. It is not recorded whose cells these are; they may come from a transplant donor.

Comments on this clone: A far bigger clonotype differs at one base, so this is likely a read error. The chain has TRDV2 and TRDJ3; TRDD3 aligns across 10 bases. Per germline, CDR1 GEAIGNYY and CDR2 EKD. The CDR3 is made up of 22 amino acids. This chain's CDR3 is CACDGVLGDPTHSSWGTRQMFF. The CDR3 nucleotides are TGTGCCTGTGACGGCGTACTGGGGGATCCGACCCACAGCTCCTGGGGCACCCGACAGATGTTTTTC.

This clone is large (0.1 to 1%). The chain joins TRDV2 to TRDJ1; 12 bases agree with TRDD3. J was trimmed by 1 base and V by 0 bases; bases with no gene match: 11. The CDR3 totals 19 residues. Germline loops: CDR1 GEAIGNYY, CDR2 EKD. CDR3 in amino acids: CACDTVVLGDTRVTDKLIF. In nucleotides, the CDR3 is TGTGCCTGTGACACCGTGGTTCTGGGGGATACGCGGGTCACCGATAAACTCATCTTT.

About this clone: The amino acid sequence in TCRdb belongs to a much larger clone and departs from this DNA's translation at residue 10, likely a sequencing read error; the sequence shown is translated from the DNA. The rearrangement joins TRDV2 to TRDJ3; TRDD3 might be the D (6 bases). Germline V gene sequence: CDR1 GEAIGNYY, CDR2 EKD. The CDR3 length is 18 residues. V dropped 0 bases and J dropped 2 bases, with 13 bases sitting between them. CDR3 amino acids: CACDTIGGVPWDTRQMFF. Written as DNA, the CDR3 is TGTGCCTGTGACACCATTGGGGGCGTCCCCTGGGACACCCGACAGATGTTTTTC.

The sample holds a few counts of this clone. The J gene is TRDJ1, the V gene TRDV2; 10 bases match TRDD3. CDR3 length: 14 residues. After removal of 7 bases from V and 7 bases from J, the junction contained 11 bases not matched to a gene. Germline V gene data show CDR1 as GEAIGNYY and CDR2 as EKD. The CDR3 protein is CACSVLGDSGKLIF. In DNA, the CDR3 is TGTGCCTGCTCCGTACTGGGGGATTCAGGTAAACTCATCTTT.

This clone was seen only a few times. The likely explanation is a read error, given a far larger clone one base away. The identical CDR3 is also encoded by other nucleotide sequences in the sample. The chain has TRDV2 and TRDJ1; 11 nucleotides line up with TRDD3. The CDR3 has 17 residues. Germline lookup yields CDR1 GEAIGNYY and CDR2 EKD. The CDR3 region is CACDAVLGDIRTDKLIF. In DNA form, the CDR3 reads TGTGCTTGTGACGCCGTACTGGGGGATATTAGGACCGATAAACTCATCTTT.

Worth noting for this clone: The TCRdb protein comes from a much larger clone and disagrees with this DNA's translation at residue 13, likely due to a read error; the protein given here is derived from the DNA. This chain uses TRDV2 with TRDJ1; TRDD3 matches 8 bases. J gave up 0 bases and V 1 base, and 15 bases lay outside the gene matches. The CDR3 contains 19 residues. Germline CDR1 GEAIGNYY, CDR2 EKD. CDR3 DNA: TGTGCCTGTGACACGATACTGGGGGCCCCCGGCCGGTACACCGATAAACTCATCTTT. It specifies CACDTILGAPGRYTDKLIF.

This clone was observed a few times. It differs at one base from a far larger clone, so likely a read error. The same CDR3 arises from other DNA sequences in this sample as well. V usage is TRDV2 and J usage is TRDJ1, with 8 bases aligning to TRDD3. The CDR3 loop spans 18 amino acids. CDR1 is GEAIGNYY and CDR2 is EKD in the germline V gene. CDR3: CACDTVGGSLSYTDKLIF. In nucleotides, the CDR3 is TGTGCCTGCGACACCGTTGGGGGATCTCTCTCGTACACCGATAAACTCATCTTT.

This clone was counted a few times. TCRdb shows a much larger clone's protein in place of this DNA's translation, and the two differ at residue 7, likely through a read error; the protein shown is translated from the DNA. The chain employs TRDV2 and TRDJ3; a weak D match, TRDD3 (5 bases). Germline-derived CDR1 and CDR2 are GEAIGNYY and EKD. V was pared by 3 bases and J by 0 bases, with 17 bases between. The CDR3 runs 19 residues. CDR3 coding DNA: TGTGCCTGTGACGGTGGGGAATACCACAGCTCCTGGGACACCCGACAGATGTTTTTC. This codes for CACDGGEYHSSWDTRQMFF.

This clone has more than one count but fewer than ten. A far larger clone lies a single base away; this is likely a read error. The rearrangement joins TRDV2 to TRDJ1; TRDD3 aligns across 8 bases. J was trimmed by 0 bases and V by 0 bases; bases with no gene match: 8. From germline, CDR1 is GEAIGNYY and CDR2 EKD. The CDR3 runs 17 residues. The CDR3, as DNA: TGTGCCTGTGACACCGTACTGGGGGCTAGATACACCGATAAACTCATCTTT. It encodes CACDTVLGARYTDKLIF.

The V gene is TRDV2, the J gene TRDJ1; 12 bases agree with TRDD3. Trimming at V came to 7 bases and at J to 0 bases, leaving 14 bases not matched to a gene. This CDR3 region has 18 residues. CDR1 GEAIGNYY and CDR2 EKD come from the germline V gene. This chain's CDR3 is CACQVLGDTTSYTDKLIF. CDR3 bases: TGTGCCTGCCAAGTACTGGGGGATACTACCTCGTACACCGATAAACTCATCTTT.

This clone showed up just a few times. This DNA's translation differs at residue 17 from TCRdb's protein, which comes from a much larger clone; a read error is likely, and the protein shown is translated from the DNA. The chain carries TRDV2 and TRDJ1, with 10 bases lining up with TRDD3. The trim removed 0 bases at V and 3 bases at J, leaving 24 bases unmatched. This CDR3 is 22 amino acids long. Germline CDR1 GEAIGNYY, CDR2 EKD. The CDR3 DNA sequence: TGTGCCTGTGACACCGTTAAAATTCCTCACAACCAACAAACTGGGGGATCCGATAAACTCATCTTT. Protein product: CACDTVKIPHNQQTGGSDKLIF.

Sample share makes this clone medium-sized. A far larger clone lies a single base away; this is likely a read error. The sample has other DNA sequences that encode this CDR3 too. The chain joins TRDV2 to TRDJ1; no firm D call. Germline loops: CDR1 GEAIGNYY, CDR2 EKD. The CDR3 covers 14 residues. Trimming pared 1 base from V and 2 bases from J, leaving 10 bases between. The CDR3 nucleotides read TGTGCCTGTGACACGCTGGAAAATACCGATAAACTCATCTTT. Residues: CACDTLENTDKLIF.

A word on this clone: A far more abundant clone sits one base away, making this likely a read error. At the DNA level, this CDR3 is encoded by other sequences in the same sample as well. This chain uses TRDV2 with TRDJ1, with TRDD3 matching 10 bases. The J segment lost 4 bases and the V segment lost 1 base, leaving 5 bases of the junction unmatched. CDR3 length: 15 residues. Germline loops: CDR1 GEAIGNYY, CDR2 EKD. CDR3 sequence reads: CACDTLGDRGDKLIF. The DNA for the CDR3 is TGTGCCTGTGACACTCTGGGGGATAGAGGCGATAAACTCATCTTT.

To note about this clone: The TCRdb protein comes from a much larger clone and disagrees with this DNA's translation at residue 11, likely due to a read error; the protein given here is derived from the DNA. Here the CDR3 reads CACDTAGEASTWDTRQMFF. The CDR3 bases are TGTGCCTGTGACACCGCGGGGGAGGCAAGCACCTGGGACACCCGACAGATGTTTTTC. This chain connects TRDV2 to TRDJ3, with D perhaps TRDD3 (6 bases). Germline CDR1 is GEAIGNYY and CDR2 is EKD. The V end lost 0 bases, the J end lost 2 bases, and 16 bases lay between the germline ends. This CDR3 contains 19 residues.

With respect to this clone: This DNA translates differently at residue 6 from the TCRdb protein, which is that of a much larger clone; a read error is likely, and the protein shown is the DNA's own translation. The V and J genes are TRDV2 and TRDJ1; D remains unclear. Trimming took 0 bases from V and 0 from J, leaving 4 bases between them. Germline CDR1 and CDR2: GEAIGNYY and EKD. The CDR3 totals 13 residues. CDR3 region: CACDTLNTDKLIF. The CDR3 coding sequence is TGTGCCTGTGACACCCTCAACACCGATAAACTCATCTTT.

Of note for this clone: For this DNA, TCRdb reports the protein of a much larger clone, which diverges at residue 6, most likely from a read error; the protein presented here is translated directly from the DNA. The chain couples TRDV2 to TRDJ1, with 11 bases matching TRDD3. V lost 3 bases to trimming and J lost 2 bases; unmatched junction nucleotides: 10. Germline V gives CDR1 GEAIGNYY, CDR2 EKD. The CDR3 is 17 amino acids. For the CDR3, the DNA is TGTGCCTGTGACGCCGCACTGGGGGATATTAGGACCGATAAACTCATCTTT. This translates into CACDAALGDIRTDKLIF.

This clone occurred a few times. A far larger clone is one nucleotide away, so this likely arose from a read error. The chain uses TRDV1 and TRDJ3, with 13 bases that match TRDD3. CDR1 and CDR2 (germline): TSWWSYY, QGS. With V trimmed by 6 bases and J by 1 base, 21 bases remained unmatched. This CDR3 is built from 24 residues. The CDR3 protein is CALGLGRPSPTGGYDSWDTRQMFF. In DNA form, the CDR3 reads TGTGCTCTTGGTTTGGGTCGGCCCTCCCCAACTGGGGGATACGATTCCTGGGACACCCGACAGATGTTTTTC.

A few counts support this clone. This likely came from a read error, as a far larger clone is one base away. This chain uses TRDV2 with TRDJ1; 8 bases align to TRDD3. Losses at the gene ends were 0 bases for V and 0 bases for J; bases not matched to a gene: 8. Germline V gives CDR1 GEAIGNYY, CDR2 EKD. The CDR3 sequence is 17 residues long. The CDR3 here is CACDTVPGDRYTDKLIF. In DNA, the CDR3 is TGTGCCTGTGACACCGTACCGGGGGATAGATACACCGATAAACTCATCTTT.

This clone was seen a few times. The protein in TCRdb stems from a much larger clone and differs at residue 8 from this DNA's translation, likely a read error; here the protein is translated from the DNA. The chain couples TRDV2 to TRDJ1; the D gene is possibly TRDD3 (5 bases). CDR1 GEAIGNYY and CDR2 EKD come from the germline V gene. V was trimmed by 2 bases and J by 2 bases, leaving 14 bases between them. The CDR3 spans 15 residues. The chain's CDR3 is CACDIAGEGTDKLIF. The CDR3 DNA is TGTGCCTGTGACATCGCAGGGGAAGGTACCGATAAACTCATCTTT.

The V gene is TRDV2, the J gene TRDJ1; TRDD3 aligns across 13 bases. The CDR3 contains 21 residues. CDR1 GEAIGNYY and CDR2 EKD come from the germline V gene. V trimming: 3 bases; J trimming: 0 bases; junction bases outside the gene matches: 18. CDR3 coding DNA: TGTGCCTGTGACCTCGTCGGTGGTACTGGGGGATACGGCCCGTACACCGATAAACTCATCTTT. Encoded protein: CACDLVGGTGGYGPYTDKLIF.